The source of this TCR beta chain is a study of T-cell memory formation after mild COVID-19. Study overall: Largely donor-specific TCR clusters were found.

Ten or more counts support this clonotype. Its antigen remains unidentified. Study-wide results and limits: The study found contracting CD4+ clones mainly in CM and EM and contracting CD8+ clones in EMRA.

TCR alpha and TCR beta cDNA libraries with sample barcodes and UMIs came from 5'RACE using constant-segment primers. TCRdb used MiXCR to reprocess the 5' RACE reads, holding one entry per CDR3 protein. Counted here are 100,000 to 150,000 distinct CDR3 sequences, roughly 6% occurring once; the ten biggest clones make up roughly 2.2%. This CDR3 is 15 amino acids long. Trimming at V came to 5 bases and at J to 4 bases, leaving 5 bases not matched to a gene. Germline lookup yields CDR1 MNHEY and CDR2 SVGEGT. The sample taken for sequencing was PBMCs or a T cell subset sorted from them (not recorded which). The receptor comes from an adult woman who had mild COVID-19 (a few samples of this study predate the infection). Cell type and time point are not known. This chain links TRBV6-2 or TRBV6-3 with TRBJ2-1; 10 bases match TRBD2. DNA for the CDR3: TGTGCCAGCAGTGACAGCGGGGGGGGTTACAATGAGCAGTTCTTC. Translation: CASSDSGGGYNEQFF.